The source of this T cell receptor beta chain is a study of CD8 T cells in Susac syndrome. With random hexamers, reverse transcription was performed on about 0.5 to 1 ug of RNA. The immunoSEQ assay covered 54 Vbeta and 13 Jbeta segments for CDR3. TCRdb ran MiXCR on the immunoSEQ multiplex PCR reads and lists one entry per CDR3 protein. The sample contains some 450,000 distinct CDR3 sequences, about 85% of which appear only once. Looked up from germline, CDR1 is DFQATT and CDR2 is SNEGSKA (reference sequence). Between the trimmed V and J ends, which lost 0 bases and 2 bases, there was a span of 14 bases. This CDR3 is 15 amino acids long.

The sequence came from a human donor with multiple sclerosis. Sequencing used CD8+ T cells from PBMCs. This chain joins TRBV20-1 and TRBJ2-7; D remains unclear. DNA for the CDR3: TGCAGTGCTAGAGATCTTTTGAACGGTACCTACGAGCAGTACTTC. The encoded protein is CSARDLLNGTYEQYF.